This passage covers 2 T cell receptor beta chains from one sample sequenced in a study of PD-1 blockade in classical Hodgkin lymphoma (dated by TCRdb to about 2020). Taken with the paper, the label for time point translates to: newly diagnosed, previously untreated cHL patient sample. The library was built by means of the immunoSEQ multiplex PCR assay. The clones in this table, taken by TCRdb from immuneACCESS, are in-frame only. Not every clone is retained; where verified, under half of the shortfall comes from an unresolved V gene, and the cause of the rest is unknown. The sample table lists approximately 17,000 clones, roughly 90% of them with a count of one. The ten top clones hold 6.9% of the sample. What was sequenced was peripheral blood mononuclear cells (PBMCs). These receptors all stem from a human donor with classical Hodgkin lymphoma.

This rearrangement joins TRBV20-1 to TRBJ1-2, with D unresolved. Germline CDR1 is DFQATT and CDR2 is SNEGSKA (reference sequence). Trimming stripped 3 bases from V and 2 bases from J, with 4 bases between. This CDR3 is built from 11 residues. CDR3 loop: CSARENYGYTF. Written as DNA, the CDR3 is TGCAGTGCTAGGGAAAACTATGGCTACACCTTC.

The chain carries TRBV2 and TRBJ2-5; maybe TRBD1 (6 bases). The length of the CDR3 is 13 residues. Germline values: CDR1 SNHLY, CDR2 FYNNEI. The ends were cut back, 4 bases at V and 5 bases at J, with 11 bases in the middle. The CDR3, as DNA: TGTGCCAGCAGTGTGGACAGCCGGGAGACCCAGTACTTC. This gives the protein CASSVDSRETQYF.